The 2 T cell receptor beta chains below come from one sample, sequenced in a study of cytomegalovirus exposure and HLA in healthy donors. Use of 60 Vbeta and 13 Jbeta primers characterized the PCR. The repertoire was sequenced with immunoSEQ multiplex PCR; TCRdb's copy has only in-frame clones and lacks some. The table lists about 97,000 clones, about four fifths of them singletons. The material sequenced was PBMCs. The receptor source for this set is a woman between 35 and 50 years old in good health and CMV-seronegative.

This rearrangement joins TRBV19 to TRBJ1-3; TRBD1 agrees at 7 bases. Per the germline V gene, CDR1 is LNHDA and CDR2 is SQIVND (reference sequence). The CDR3 is made up of 14 amino acids. V dropped 6 bases and J dropped 6; count of bases not matched to a gene: 8. Here the CDR3 DNA reads TGTGCCAGTAGCCAAGACAGGGCCGAAAACACCATATATTTT. It translates to CASSQDRAENTIYF.

The chain employs TRBV27 and TRBJ2-7; possibly TRBD2 for D (6 bases). V was clipped by 2 bases and J by 5 bases, with 16 bases between them. The CDR3 has 15 residues. Germline V gives CDR1 MNHEY, CDR2 SMNVEV (reference sequence). The CDR3 sequence: CASSLRSGAGHEQYF. CDR3 bases: TGTGCCAGCAGTTTACGATCCGGAGCGGGCCACGAGCAGTACTTC.